This TCR beta chain was profiled in a study of persistence of HIV-infected CD4 T cells. Sequencing used immunoSEQ version 4 in survey mode. The table came from immunoSEQ multiplex PCR; TCRdb's copy has only in-frame clones and leaves some out. This table has 30,000 or so clones, 65% to 90% appearing once. Germline loops: CDR1 SGHTA, CDR2 FQGNSA. The CDR3 totals 14 residues. Trimming pared 4 bases from V and 6 bases from J, leaving 13 bases between. In regard to this clone: Its specificity is unknown.

The stimulus was lysate of CMV-infected fibroblasts, 10 ug/mL. Sorted nonresponding memory CD4+ T cells were CD40L-negative, CD69-negative, CD45RO-high. The specimen comprised CD4+ T cells sorted from PBMCs after approximately 20-hour stimulation, sampled from a patient who received antiretroviral therapy. This sequence was found in an adult man with HIV who was CMV-seropositive. J is TRBJ1-5 and V is TRBV7-2, with D possibly being TRBD1 (6 bases). CDR3: CASSSTNRAQPQHF. The CDR3 DNA sequence: TGTGCCAGCAGCTCCACCAACAGGGCTCAGCCCCAGCATTTT.